The entry below describes one T cell receptor (beta chain). What it binds is not known. This record belongs to a study of post-analysis software for immune sequencing data. Across the study: Relapsing-remitting, secondary progressive and progressive-relapsing forms of multiple sclerosis all featured among disease courses.

Libraries were made from TCR beta cDNA, and they carried unique molecular identifiers. TCRdb itself ran the PCR reads through MiXCR, one entry per CDR3 protein. Of hundreds of thousands of distinct CDR3 sequences listed, 36% are singletons. Study-level points and caveats: Normalized Chao1 diversity was significantly lower in multiple sclerosis patients than in controls.

This clonotype originated in a girl aged 5 to 17 with multiple sclerosis. Specimen: blood.

CDR3 bases: TGTGCCAGCGGTTTTGGCGGGCGCGAGCAGTACTTC. This codes for CASGFGGREQYF. The chain couples TRBV6-2 or TRBV6-3 to TRBJ2-7; possibly TRBD2 for D (5 bases). Germline CDR1 is MNHEY and CDR2 is SVGEGT. The CDR3 totals 12 residues. V was shortened by 8 bases and J by 6 bases, with 14 bases between the two germline ends.